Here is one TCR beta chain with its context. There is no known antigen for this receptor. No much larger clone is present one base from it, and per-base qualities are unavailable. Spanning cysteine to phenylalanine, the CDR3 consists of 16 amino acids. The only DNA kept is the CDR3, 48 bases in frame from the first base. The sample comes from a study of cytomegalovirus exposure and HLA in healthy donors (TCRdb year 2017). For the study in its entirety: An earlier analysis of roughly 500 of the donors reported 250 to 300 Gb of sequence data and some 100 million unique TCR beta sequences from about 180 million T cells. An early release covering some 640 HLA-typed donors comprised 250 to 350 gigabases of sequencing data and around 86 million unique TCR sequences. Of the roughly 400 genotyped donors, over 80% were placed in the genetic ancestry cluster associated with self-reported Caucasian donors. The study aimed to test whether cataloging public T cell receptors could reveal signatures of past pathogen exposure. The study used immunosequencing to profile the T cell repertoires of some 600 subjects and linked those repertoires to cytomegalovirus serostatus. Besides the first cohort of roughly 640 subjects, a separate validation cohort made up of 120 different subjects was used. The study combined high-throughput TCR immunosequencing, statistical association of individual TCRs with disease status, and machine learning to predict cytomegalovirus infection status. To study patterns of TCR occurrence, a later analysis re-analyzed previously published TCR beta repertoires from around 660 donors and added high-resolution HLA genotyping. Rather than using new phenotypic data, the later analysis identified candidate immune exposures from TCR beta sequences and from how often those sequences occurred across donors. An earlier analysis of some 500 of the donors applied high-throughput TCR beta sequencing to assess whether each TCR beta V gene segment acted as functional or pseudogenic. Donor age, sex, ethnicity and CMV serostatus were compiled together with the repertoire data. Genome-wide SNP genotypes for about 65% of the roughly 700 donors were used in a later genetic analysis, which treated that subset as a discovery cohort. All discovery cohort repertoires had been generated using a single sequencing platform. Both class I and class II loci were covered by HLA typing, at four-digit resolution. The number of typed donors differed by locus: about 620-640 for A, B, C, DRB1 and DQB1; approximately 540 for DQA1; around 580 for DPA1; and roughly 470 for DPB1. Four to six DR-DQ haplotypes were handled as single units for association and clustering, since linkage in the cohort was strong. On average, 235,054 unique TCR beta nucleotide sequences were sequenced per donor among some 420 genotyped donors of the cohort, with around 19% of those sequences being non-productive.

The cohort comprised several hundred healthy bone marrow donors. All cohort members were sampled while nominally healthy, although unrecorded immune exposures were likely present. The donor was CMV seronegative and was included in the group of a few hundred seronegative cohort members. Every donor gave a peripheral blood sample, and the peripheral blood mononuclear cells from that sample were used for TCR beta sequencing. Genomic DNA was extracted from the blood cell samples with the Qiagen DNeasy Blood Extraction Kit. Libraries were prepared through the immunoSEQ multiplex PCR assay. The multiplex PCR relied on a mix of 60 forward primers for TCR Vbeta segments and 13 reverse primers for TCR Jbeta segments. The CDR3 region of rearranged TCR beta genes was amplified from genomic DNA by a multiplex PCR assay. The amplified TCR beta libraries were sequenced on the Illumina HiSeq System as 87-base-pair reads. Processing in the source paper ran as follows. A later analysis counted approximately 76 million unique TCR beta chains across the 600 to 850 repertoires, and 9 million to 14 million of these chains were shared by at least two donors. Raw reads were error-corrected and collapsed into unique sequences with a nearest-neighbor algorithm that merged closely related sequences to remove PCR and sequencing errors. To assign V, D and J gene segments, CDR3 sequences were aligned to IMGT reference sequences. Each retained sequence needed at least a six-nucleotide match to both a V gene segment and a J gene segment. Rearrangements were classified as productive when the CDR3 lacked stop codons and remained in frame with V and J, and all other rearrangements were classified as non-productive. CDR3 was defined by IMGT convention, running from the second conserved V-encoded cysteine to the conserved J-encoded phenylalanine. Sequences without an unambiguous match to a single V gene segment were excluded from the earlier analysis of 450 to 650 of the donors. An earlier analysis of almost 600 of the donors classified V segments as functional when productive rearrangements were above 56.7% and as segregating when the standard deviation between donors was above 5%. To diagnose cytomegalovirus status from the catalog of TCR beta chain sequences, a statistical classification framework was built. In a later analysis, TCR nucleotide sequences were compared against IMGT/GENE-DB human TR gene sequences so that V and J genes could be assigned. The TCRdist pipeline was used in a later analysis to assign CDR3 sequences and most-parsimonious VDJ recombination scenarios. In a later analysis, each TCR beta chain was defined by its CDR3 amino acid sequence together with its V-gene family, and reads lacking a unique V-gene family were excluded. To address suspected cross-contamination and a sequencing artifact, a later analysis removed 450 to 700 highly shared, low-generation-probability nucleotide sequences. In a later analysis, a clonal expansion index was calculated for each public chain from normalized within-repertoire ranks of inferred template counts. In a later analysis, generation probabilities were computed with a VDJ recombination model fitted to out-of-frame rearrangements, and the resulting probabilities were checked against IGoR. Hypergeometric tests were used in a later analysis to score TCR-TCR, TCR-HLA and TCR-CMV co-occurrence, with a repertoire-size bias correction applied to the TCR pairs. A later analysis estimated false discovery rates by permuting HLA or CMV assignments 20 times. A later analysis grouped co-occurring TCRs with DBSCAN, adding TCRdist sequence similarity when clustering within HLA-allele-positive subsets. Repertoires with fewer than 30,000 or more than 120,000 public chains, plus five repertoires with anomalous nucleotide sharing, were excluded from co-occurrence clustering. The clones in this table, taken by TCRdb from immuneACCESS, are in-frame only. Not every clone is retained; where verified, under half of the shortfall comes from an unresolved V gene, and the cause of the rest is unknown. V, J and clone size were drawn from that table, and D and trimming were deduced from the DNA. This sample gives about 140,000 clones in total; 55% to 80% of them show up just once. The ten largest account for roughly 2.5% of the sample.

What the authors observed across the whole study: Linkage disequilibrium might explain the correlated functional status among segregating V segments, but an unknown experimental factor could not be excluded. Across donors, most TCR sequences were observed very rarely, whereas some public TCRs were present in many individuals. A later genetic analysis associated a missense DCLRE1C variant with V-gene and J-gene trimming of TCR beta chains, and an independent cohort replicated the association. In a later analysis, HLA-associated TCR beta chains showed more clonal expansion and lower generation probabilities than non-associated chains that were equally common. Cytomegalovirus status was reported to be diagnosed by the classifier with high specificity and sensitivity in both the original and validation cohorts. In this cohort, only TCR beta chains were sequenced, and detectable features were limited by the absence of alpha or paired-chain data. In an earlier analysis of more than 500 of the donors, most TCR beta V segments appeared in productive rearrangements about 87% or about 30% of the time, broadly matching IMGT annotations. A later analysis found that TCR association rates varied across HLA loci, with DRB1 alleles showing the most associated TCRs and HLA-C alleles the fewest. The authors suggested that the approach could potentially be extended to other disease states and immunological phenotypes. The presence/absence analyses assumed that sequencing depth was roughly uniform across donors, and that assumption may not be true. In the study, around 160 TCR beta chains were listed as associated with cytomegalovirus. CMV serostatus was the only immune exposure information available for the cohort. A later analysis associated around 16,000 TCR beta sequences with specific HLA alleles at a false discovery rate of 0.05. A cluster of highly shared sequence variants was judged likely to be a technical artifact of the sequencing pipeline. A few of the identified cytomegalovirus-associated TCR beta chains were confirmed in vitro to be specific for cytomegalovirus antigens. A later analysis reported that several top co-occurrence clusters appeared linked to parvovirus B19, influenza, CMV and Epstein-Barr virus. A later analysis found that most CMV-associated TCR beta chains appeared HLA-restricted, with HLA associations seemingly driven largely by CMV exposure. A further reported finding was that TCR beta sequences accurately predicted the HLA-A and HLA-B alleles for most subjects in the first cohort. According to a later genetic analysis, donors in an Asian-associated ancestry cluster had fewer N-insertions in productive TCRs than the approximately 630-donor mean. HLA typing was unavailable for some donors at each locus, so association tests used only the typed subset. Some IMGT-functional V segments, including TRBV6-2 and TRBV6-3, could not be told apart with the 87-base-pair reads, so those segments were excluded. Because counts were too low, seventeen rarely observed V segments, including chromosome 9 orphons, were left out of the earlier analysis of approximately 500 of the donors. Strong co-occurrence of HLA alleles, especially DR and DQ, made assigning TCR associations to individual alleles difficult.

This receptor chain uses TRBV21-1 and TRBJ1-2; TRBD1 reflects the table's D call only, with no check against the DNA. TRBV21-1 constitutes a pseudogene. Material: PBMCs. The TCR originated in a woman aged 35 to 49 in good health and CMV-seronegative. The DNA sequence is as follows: TGTGCCAGCAGCAAAAGGGGGTCGAAGACAGGGTGGAAAAACACCTTC. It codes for CASSKRGSKTGWKNTF.